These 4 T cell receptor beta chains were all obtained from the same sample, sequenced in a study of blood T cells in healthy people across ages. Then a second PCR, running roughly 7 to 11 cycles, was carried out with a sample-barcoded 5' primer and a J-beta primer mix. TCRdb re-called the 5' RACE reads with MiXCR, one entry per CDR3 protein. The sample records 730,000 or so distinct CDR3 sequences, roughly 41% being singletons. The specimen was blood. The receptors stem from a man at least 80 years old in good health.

In nucleotides, the CDR3 is TGTGCCAGCAGCCCCAGTACGGCCCAGGATACGCAGTATTTT. Its protein is CASSPSTAQDTQYF. The rearrangement uses TRBV3-1 and TRBJ2-3; D not resolved. This CDR3 has 14 amino acids. V was clipped by 4 bases and J by 6 bases, with 14 bases between them. Germline V lookup: CDR1 LGHDT, CDR2 YNNKEL (reference sequence).

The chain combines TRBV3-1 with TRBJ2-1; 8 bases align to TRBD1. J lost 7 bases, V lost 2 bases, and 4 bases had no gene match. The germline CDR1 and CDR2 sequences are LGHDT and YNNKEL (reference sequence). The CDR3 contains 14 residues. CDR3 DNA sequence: TGTGCCAGCAGCCAACAGGGGGCGCCTAATGAGCAGTTCTTC. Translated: CASSQQGAPNEQFF.

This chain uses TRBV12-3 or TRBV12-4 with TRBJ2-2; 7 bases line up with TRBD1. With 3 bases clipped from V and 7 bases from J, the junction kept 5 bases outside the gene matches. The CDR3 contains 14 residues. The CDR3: CASSFRGLDGELFF. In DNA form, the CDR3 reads TGTGCCAGCAGTTTTAGGGGGCTCGACGGGGAGCTGTTTTTT.

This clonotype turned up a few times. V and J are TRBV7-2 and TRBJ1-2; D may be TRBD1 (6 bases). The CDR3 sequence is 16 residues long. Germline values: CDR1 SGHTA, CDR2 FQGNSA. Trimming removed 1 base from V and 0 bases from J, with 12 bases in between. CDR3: CASSLGAGAPNYGYTF. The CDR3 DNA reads TGTGCCAGCAGCTTAGGGGCGGGGGCGCCTAACTATGGCTACACCTTC.